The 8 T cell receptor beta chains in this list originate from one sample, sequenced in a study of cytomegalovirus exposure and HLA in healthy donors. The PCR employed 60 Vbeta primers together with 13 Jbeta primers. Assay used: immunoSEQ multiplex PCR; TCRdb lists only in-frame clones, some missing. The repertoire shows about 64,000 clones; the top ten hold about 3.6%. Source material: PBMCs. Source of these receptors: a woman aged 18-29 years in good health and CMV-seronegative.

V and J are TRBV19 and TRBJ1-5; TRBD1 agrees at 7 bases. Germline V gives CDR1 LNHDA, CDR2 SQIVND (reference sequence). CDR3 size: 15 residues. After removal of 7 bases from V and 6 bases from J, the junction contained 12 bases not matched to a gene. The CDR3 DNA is TGTGCCAGTACCTCGACAGGGTTTGGACTTCAGCCCCAGCATTTT. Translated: CASTSTGFGLQPQHF.

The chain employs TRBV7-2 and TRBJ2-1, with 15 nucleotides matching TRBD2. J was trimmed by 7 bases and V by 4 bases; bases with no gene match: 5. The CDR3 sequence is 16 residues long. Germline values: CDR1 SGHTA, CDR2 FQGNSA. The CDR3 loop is CASSYPGLAGGNEQFF. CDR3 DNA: TGTGCCAGCAGCTACCCGGGACTAGCGGGGGGAAATGAGCAGTTCTTC.

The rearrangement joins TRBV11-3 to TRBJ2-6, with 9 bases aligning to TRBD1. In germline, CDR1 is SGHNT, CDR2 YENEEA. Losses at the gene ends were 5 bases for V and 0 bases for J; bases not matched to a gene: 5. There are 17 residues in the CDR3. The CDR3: CASSPGTGSSGANVLTF. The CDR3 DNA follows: TGTGCCAGCAGCCCCGGGACAGGGTCCTCTGGGGCCAACGTCCTGACTTTC.

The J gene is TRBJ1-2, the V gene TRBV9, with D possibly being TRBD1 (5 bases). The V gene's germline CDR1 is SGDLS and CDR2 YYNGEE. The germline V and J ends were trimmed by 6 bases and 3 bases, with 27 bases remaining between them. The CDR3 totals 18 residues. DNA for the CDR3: TGTGCCAGCACCAATCCCCGGGGCCCCGCGGGGAGGGACTATGGCTACACCTTC. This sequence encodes CASTNPRGPAGRDYGYTF.

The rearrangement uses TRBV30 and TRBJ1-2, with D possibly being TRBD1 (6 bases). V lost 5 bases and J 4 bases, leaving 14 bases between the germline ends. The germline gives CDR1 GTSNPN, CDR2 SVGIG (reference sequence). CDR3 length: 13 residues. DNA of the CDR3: TGTGCCTGGGCGGGGGGACACGTCTATGGCTACACCTTC. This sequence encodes CAWAGGHVYGYTF.

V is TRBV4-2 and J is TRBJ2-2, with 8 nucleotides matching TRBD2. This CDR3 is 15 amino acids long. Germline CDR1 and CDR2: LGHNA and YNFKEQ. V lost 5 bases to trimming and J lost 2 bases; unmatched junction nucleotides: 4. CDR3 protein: CASSLSGGNTGELFF. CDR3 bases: TGTGCCAGCAGCTTGAGCGGGGGTAACACCGGGGAGCTGTTTTTT.

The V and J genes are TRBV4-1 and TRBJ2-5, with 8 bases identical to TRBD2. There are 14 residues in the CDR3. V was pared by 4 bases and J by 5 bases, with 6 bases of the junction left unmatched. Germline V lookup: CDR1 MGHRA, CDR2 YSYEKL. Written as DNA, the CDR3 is TGCGCCAGCAGCCGAGCGGGAGCTGACGAGACCCAGTACTTC. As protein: CASSRAGADETQYF.

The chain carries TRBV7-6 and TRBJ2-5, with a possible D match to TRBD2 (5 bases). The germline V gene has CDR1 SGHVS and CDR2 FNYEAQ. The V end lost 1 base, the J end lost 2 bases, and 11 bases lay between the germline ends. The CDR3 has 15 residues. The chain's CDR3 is CASSLGGSRQETQYF. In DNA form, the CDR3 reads TGTGCCAGCAGCTTAGGCGGGTCAAGACAAGAGACCCAGTACTTC.